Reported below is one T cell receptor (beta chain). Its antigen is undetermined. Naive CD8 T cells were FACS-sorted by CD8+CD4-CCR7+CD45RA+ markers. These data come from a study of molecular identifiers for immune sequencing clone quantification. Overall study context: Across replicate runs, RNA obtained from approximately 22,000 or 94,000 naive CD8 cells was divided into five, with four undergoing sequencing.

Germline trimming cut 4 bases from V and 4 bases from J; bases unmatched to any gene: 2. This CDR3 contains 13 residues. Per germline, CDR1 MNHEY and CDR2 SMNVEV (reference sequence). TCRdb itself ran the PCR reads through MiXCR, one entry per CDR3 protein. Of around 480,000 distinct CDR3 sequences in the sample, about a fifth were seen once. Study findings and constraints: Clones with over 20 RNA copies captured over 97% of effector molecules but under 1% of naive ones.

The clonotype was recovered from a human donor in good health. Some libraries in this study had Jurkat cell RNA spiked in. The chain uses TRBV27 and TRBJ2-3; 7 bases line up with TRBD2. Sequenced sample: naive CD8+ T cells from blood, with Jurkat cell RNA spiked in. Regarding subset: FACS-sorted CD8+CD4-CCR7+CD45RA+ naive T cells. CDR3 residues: CASSWGGADTQYF. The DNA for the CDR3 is TGTGCCAGCAGTTGGGGGGGGGCAGATACGCAGTATTTT.